The rows below give T cell receptor beta chains drawn from one sample of a study of CD8+CD57+ T cells in acquired aplastic anemia. TCRdb reanalysed the reads using MiXCR and keeps one entry per CDR3 protein. The table includes around 180,000 distinct CDR3 sequences, 63% detected once. Sequences were obtained from sorted CD4+, CD8+, or CD8+CD57+ T cells (not recorded which) from PBMCs. Every receptor here comes from a human donor in good health. The CDR3 runs from the conserved cysteine through the conserved F or W. A D gene is named only where the DNA matches it firmly. Rows give clone size only sometimes, using once, few, many, or a class for an expanded clone.

V	D	J	size	CDR3	DNA
TRBV15	NA	TRBJ2-7	NA	CATSTEGNSYEQYF	TGTGCCACCAGCACCGAGGGTAACTCCTACGAGCAGTACTTC
TRBV24-1	TRBD2	TRBJ2-1	NA	CATSPPEGGSGQFF	TGTGCCACCAGTCCCCCGGAGGGCGGGAGTGGGCAGTTCTTC
TRBV7-8	NA	TRBJ1-2	NA	CASSSLGVGYYTF	TGTGCCAGCAGCTCCCTTGGGGTCGGTTACTACACCTTC
TRBV25-1	NA	TRBJ2-1	NA	CASTTRNEQFF	TGTGCCAGTACTACGAGGAATGAGCAGTTCTTC
TRBV5-1	NA	TRBJ2-7	many	CASSLGESSYEQYF	TGCGCCAGCAGCTTGGGCGAGAGCTCCTACGAGCAGTACTTC
TRBV20-1	NA	TRBJ2-7	many	CSAYPTRRGVDEQYF	TGCAGTGCCTACCCGACTAGAAGGGGCGTGGACGAGCAGTACTTC
TRBV7-9	NA	TRBJ2-5	few	CASSSTSPETQYF	TGTGCCAGCAGCTCCACATCTCCTGAGACCCAGTACTTC
TRBV20-1	NA	TRBJ2-7	NA	CSASPHLEQYF	TGCAGTGCTAGCCCCCACCTCGAGCAGTACTTC
TRBV20-1	TRBD2	TRBJ2-7	NA	CSAREPGLVRTYEQYF	TGCAGTGCTAGAGAGCCGGGACTAGTACGAACCTACGAGCAGTACTTC
TRBV4-1	TRBD1	TRBJ1-1	many	CASSEENRGGTEAFF	TGCGCCAGCAGCGAAGAGAACAGGGGTGGCACTGAAGCTTTCTTT
TRBV20-1	TRBD1	TRBJ1-6	NA	CSASMGQYNSPLHF	TGCAGTGCTAGTATGGGACAGTATAATTCACCCCTCCACTTT
TRBV7-9	NA	TRBJ1-1	NA	CASSLLLRPVMNTEAFF	TGTGCCAGCAGCTTACTTCTAAGACCCGTCATGAACACTGAAGCTTTCTTT
TRBV5-8	NA	TRBJ1-2	many	CASSFLGSGGYGYTF	TGTGCCAGCAGCTTCCTGGGGTCGGGCGGCTATGGCTACACCTTC
TRBV6-1	TRBD2	TRBJ2-1	NA	CASSKDLLIGGAGESYNEQFF	TGTGCCAGCAGCAAAGATCTCCTTATCGGGGGGGCAGGAGAAAGTTACAATGAGCAGTTCTTC
TRBV7-9	TRBD2	TRBJ2-7	NA	CASSETSGKYEQYF	TGTGCCAGCAGCGAGACCAGCGGGAAATACGAGCAGTACTTC
TRBV4-2	NA	TRBJ1-6	few	CASSLTPRQRQHSPLHF	TGTGCCAGCAGCCTCACCCCCCGACAGCGACAGCATTCACCCCTCCACTTT
TRBV7-8	NA	TRBJ2-2	NA	CASSLLSRGITGELFF	TGTGCCAGCAGCTTACTATCCAGGGGAATCACCGGGGAGCTGTTTTTT
TRBV9	NA	TRBJ2-7	NA	CASSPRQINYEQYF	TGTGCCAGCAGCCCCCGACAGATAAACTACGAGCAGTACTTC
TRBV10-3	NA	TRBJ1-1	NA	CAISESQAHLEAFF	TGTGCCATCAGTGAGTCGCAGGCCCACCTTGAAGCTTTCTTT
TRBV29-1	NA	TRBJ1-3	NA	CSASEGARGNTIYF	TGCAGCGCCAGTGAAGGGGCGCGTGGAAACACCATATATTTT
TRBV7-6	TRBD1	TRBJ1-6	NA	CASSLGWTGGGSPLHF	TGTGCCAGCAGCTTAGGTTGGACAGGGGGAGGATCACCCCTCCACTTT
TRBV12-3/TRBV12-4	TRBD1	TRBJ2-5	few	CASRAGGLETQYF	TGTGCCAGCAGAGCAGGGGGCCTAGAGACCCAGTACTTC
TRBV10-3	NA	TRBJ1-6	NA	CAISESGLPNSPLHF	TGTGCCATCAGTGAGTCGGGACTGCCTAATTCACCCCTCCACTTT
TRBV20-1	TRBD2	TRBJ2-1	NA	CSARDPQAAGGRNEQFF	TGCAGTGCTAGAGATCCTCAGGCAGCGGGAGGGCGTAATGAGCAGTTCTTC
TRBV25-1	NA	TRBJ2-2	once	CASSQTGGSFGELFF	TGTGCCAGCAGCCAAACCGGGGGCTCCTTCGGGGAGCTGTTTTTT
TRBV5-1	NA	TRBJ1-6	NA	CASRSQGTLPLHF	TGCGCCAGCAGAAGTCAGGGTACCCTCCCCCTCCACTTT
TRBV7-3	NA	TRBJ2-1	NA	CASSLTGQGGNEQFF	TGTGCCAGCAGCTTAACGGGACAAGGGGGGAATGAGCAGTTCTTC
TRBV15	TRBD1	TRBJ1-4	NA	CATSRAGGATEKLFF	TGTGCCACCAGCAGAGCAGGGGGGGCTACTGAAAAACTGTTTTTT
TRBV7-6	NA	TRBJ2-1	once	CASSLGGTIYNEQFF	TGTGCCAGCAGCTTAGGCGGGACGATATACAATGAGCAGTTCTTC
TRBV20-1	NA	TRBJ2-7	NA	CSARDARYEQYF	TGCAGTGCTAGAGATGCGAGGTACGAGCAGTACTTC
TRBV19	NA	TRBJ2-2	NA	CASSIGGVTNTGELFF	TGTGCCAGTAGTATAGGAGGGGTTACGAACACCGGGGAGCTGTTTTTT
TRBV9	TRBD2	TRBJ2-7	NA	CASSASGTSGRDEQYF	TGTGCCAGCAGCGCGTCCGGGACTAGCGGGAGAGACGAGCAGTACTTC
TRBV12-3/TRBV12-4	TRBD1	TRBJ2-7	NA	CASSPRDRTTYEQYF	TGTGCCAGCAGTCCCCGGGACAGAACAACCTACGAGCAGTACTTC
TRBV7-6	TRBD1	TRBJ2-1	NA	CASSAGQGNEQFF	TGTGCCAGCAGCGCAGGACAGGGGAATGAGCAGTTCTTC
TRBV7-8	NA	TRBJ1-1	once	CASSGQKNTEAFF	TGTGCCAGCTCTGGGCAAAAGAACACTGAAGCTTTCTTT
TRBV7-3	TRBD2	TRBJ2-3	NA	CASSSGLAGGHSTDTQYF	TGTGCCAGCAGCTCGGGACTAGCGGGGGGCCATAGCACAGATACGCAGTATTTT
TRBV10-1	NA	TRBJ1-6	NA	CASSRGGSNSPLHF	TGTGCCAGCAGCCGAGGCGGGTCCAATTCACCCCTCCACTTT
TRBV7-8	NA	TRBJ2-2	NA	CASSRGQNTGELFF	TGTGCCAGCAGCCGCGGACAGAACACCGGGGAGCTGTTTTTT
TRBV7-9	NA	TRBJ2-3	NA	CASSQGVRTDTQYF	TGTGCCAGCAGCCAAGGAGTGCGGACAGATACGCAGTATTTT
TRBV7-9	NA	TRBJ2-7	NA	CASSSGRTPYEQYF	TGTGCCAGCAGCTCGGGACGGACCCCCTACGAGCAGTACTTC
TRBV7-2	TRBD1	TRBJ1-1	NA	CASSRPTGQNTEAFF	TGTGCCAGCAGCCGACCGACAGGGCAGAACACTGAAGCTTTCTTT
TRBV12-5	TRBD1	TRBJ1-2	NA	CASGLGQRNYGYTF	TGTGCTAGTGGTCTGGGACAGCGAAACTATGGCTACACCTTC
TRBV2	TRBD1	TRBJ1-6	few	CASSWTGNSPLHF	TGTGCCAGCAGTTGGACAGGGAATTCACCCCTCCACTTT
TRBV2	NA	TRBJ1-5	NA	CASSDSLSNQPQHF	TGTGCCAGCAGTGACAGCCTTAGCAATCAGCCCCAGCATTTT
TRBV7-9	TRBD1	TRBJ1-2	NA	CASSPIRDRERGYTF	TGTGCCAGCAGCCCTATCCGGGACAGGGAACGGGGCTACACCTTC
TRBV20-1	NA	TRBJ1-4	few	CSASLQRGRAEKLFF	TGCAGTGCTAGCCTTCAGCGGGGGAGGGCTGAAAAACTGTTTTTT
TRBV28	NA	TRBJ2-3	NA	CASRRDADTQYF	TGTGCCAGCAGGCGGGATGCAGATACGCAGTATTTT
TRBV20-1	NA	TRBJ2-7	NA	CSARSVEQYF	TGCAGTGCTAGATCGGTCGAGCAGTACTTC
TRBV20-1	TRBD1	TRBJ2-2	NA	CSAFAGTEYTGELFF	TGCAGTGCTTTTGCCGGGACAGAGTACACCGGGGAGCTGTTTTTT
TRBV5-1	NA	TRBJ2-3	NA	CARNSAGISTDTQYF	TGCGCCAGGAACAGCGCAGGTATAAGCACAGATACGCAGTATTTT
TRBV20-1	TRBD2	TRBJ2-7	many	CSAQWGTSGFSYEQYF	TGCAGTGCCCAGTGGGGAACTAGCGGGTTCTCCTACGAGCAGTACTTC
TRBV20-1	NA	TRBJ2-5	NA	CSAAGGRVYF	TGCAGTGCGGCCGGGGGGCGCGTGTACTTC
TRBV5-1	NA	TRBJ2-6	once	CASSLNPGVGANVLTF	TGCGCCAGCAGCTTGAATCCAGGGGTTGGGGCCAACGTCCTGACTTTC
TRBV19	NA	TRBJ2-1	many	CASSIVGSSSYNEQFF	TGTGCCAGTAGTATAGTTGGATCGAGCTCCTACAATGAGCAGTTCTTC
TRBV7-9	NA	TRBJ1-1	NA	CASSLLAEAFF	TGTGCCAGCAGCTTACTCGCTGAAGCTTTCTTT
TRBV11-2	NA	TRBJ1-3	NA	CASNHAGSGNTIYF	TGTGCCAGCAACCACGCCGGATCAGGAAACACCATATATTTT
TRBV4-3	NA	TRBJ2-7	NA	CASSHPGRDRRYEQYF	TGCGCCAGCAGCCACCCAGGACGGGACCGACGCTACGAGCAGTACTTC
TRBV5-1	NA	TRBJ2-4	NA	CASSVEVGNIQYF	TGCGCCAGCAGCGTCGAAGTCGGAAACATTCAGTACTTC
TRBV5-1	TRBD1	TRBJ2-1	few	CASSLGQGYYNEQFF	TGCGCCAGCAGCTTAGGACAGGGATACTACAATGAGCAGTTCTTC
TRBV9	TRBD2	TRBJ2-7	NA	CASSVETSGPYEQYF	TGTGCCAGCAGCGTTGAAACTAGCGGTCCCTACGAGCAGTACTTC